The entry below gives a single T cell receptor beta chain sequence along with its context. The antigen remains undetermined. This sample was taken from a study of spatial heterogeneity in lung cancer. On the study more broadly: Each unique TCR and UMI combination was seen more than ten times on average in raw reads. Study results and caveats: At tumor resection, ubiquitous expanded TCRs were detected in blood more often than later.

This CDR3 is 15 amino acids long. Trimming shortened V by 2 bases and J by 5 bases, and 15 bases separated the two germline ends. Per the germline V gene, CDR1 is MNHNS and CDR2 is SASEGT. TCRdb processed the 5' RACE reads anew with MiXCR; each CDR3 protein has one entry. The sample lists tens of thousands of distinct CDR3 sequences; around 7% were seen once. The time point was: sample taken at primary tumor resection. Samples were donated by 72 untreated early-stage non-small cell lung cancer patients. The specimen comprised PBMCs, sampled at surgery. The chain employs TRBV6-1 and TRBJ2-5; TRBD1 is a possible D gene (5 bases). The receptor was derived from a male donor with early-stage non-small cell lung cancer. The CDR3 nucleotides read TGTGCCAGCAGTGAACAGTCAGGGATGAGGGAGACCCAGTACTTC. Its protein is CASSEQSGMRETQYF.